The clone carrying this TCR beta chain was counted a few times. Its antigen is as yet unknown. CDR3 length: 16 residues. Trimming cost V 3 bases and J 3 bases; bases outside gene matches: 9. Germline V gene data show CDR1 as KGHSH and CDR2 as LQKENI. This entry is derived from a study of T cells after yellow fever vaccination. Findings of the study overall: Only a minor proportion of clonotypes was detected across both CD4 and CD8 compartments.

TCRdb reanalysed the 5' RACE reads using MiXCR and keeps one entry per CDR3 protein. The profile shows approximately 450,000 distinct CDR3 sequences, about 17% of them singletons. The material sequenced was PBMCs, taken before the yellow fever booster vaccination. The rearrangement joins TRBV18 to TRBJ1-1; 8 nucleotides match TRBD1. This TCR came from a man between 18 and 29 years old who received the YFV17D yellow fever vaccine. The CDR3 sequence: CASSPQGAGAYTEAFF. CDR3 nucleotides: TGTGCCAGCTCACCTCAGGGGGCTGGAGCGTACACTGAAGCTTTCTTT.